What follows describes a single T cell receptor (beta chain). Each donor was a Caucasian adult residing in Nashville, Tennessee. The data stem from a study of shared clonotypes between healthy human individuals. Deep was the level used in running the assay. Input per replicate PCR of unsorted PBMC was about 270 ng DNA, corresponding to tens of thousands of T cell genomes. Scientists sequenced DNA from unsorted PBMC on ten immunoSEQ deep assay plates. This table comes from immunoSEQ multiplex PCR, and its TCRdb copy is limited to in-frame clones, with some not included. Of about 500,000 clones in the sample, around 77% were seen once. This CDR3 region has 20 residues.

The sample taken for sequencing was PBMCs. The chain recombines TRBV21-1 with TRBJ2-7; the table's TRBD2 call for D was not verified on the DNA. TRBV21-1 is annotated as a pseudogene. This sequence was found in a woman aged 40 to 50 in good health. Some clones in this sample may be carry-over from other donors' samples. The CDR3 DNA reads TGTGCCAGCAGCAAAGTGCTAGCGGGACATTCTCTACAGGAGGGCTACGAGCAGTACTTC. The encoded protein is CASSKVLAGHSLQEGYEQYF.